A selection of T cell receptor beta chains follows, all from one sample in a study of early T cells in non-severe SARS-CoV-2 infection. A single record per CDR3 protein comes from TCRdb applying MiXCR to the 5' RACE reads. The sample contains about 48,000 distinct CDR3 sequences, roughly 6.2% of which appear only once. The sequencing here drew on whole blood, taken at baseline. These receptors originate from an adult who was a healthcare worker with PCR-confirmed SARS-CoV-2 infection or an uninfected control (not recorded which). Both conserved end residues are part of each CDR3. A D gene is named only where the DNA matches it firmly. Not every row has a clone size; where given, it reads once, few, many or a size class.

clone_size d_call j_call v_call cdr3_aa cdr3_nt
few - TRBJ2-5 TRBV11-3 CASSLGPQQETQYF TGTGCCAGCAGCTTGGGGCCACAACAAGAGACCCAGTACTTC
many - TRBJ2-7 TRBV29-1 CSARNSVGEQYF TGCAGCGCCCGTAACAGCGTAGGCGAGCAGTACTTC
few TRBD2 TRBJ2-7 TRBV4-1 CASSQYTSGRSYEQYF TGCGCCAGCAGCCAATACACTAGCGGACGATCCTACGAGCAGTACTTC
many - TRBJ1-1 TRBV5-1 CASSLVTGRNTEAFF TGCGCCAGCAGCTTGGTGACAGGCCGGAACACTGAAGCTTTCTTT
many - TRBJ2-7 TRBV6-5 CATYGQGSYEQYF TGTGCCACATATGGACAAGGATCCTACGAGCAGTACTTC
few - TRBJ2-7 TRBV7-3 CASSLSRLAHEQYF TGTGCCAGCAGCTTGAGTAGGCTAGCCCACGAGCAGTACTTC
- TRBD2 TRBJ2-5 TRBV28 CASSLPQLAGQETQYF TGTGCCAGCAGTTTGCCTCAACTAGCGGGACAAGAGACCCAGTACTTC
few TRBD1 TRBJ1-6 TRBV7-2 CASSSAGTDNSPLHF TGTGCCAGCAGCTCTGCAGGGACAGACAATTCACCCCTCCACTTT
many TRBD1 TRBJ1-4 TRBV20-1 CSAPGQDGEKLFF TGCAGTGCCCCGGGACAGGACGGGGAAAAACTGTTTTTT
- TRBD1 TRBJ1-3 TRBV29-1 CSVAGTGLHTIYF TGCAGCGTTGCCGGGACAGGGTTACACACCATATATTTT
many TRBD1 TRBJ1-1 TRBV6-5 CASTGTGGRGMNTEAFF TGTGCCAGCACTGGGACAGGGGGCCGCGGCATGAACACTGAAGCTTTCTTT
many TRBD2 TRBJ2-1 TRBV28 CASSQSGTSGRNEQFF TGTGCCAGCAGTCAATCCGGGACTAGCGGGAGGAATGAGCAGTTCTTC
many TRBD2 TRBJ2-7 TRBV4-3 CASSQEGGSSYEQYF TGCGCCAGCAGCCAAGAGGGCGGGAGCTCCTACGAGCAGTACTTC
few - TRBJ1-1 TRBV7-9 CASSFSISVKLLNTEAFF TGTGCCAGCAGCTTCTCTATCTCCGTAAAACTTCTTAACACTGAAGCTTTCTTT
many - TRBJ2-3 TRBV7-2 CASSLDRASTDTQYF TGTGCCAGCAGCTTAGACAGAGCGAGCACAGATACGCAGTATTTT
many TRBD2 TRBJ2-1 TRBV18 CASSPGSSGRNEQFF TGTGCCAGCTCACCAGGGTCTAGCGGACGCAATGAGCAGTTCTTC
- - TRBJ2-2 TRBV24-1 CATSLGANTGELFF TGTGCCACCAGTCTGGGCGCGAACACCGGGGAGCTGTTTTTT
medium-sized - TRBJ2-1 TRBV27 CASSSPSVVSSYNEQFF TGTGCCAGCAGCTCCCCCTCGGTAGTGAGCTCCTACAATGAGCAGTTCTTC
many - TRBJ1-2 TRBV12-3/TRBV12-4 CASSQGLNYGYTF TGTGCCAGCAGTCAGGGACTAAACTATGGCTACACCTTC
few TRBD1 TRBJ1-1 TRBV20-1 CSALDRLNTEAFF TGCAGTGCACTGGACAGGCTGAACACTGAAGCTTTCTTT
many TRBD1 TRBJ2-7 TRBV20-1 CSAWDRGSSYEQYF TGCAGTGCTTGGGACAGAGGATCCTCCTACGAGCAGTACTTC
many - TRBJ2-2 TRBV7-8 CASSAGMNTGELFF TGTGCCAGCAGCGCCGGGATGAACACCGGGGAGCTGTTTTTT
many TRBD2 TRBJ2-7 TRBV6-2/TRBV6-3 CASRDGTMGGYEQYF TGTGCCAGCAGAGACGGGACTATGGGAGGCTACGAGCAGTACTTC
few - TRBJ1-1 TRBV10-3 CAISEFGGNTEAFF TGTGCCATCAGTGAGTTTGGCGGAAACACTGAAGCTTTCTTT
many - TRBJ2-2 TRBV5-4 CASSLEGRSGTGELFF TGTGCCAGCAGCTTGGAGGGGCGTTCGGGCACCGGGGAGCTGTTTTTT
few - TRBJ1-2 TRBV20-1 CSARDARFDSLYGYTF TGCAGTGCTAGAGATGCACGGTTCGACAGTCTCTATGGCTACACCTTC
- - TRBJ1-2 TRBV20-1 CSARVRGRGNYGYTF TGCAGTGCTAGAGTTAGGGGCAGGGGAAACTATGGCTACACCTTC
- - TRBJ2-3 TRBV6-2/TRBV6-3 CASTPGSTQYF TGTGCCAGCACGCCCGGCAGTACGCAGTATTTT
few - TRBJ2-1 TRBV7-2 CASSLGNEQFF TGTGCCAGCAGCCTAGGCAATGAGCAGTTCTTC
- TRBD1 TRBJ2-1 TRBV12-3/TRBV12-4 CASRERQGAANEQFF TGTGCCAGCAGGGAAAGACAGGGGGCCGCGAATGAGCAGTTCTTC